The 18 T cell receptor beta chains below all came from one sample that was sequenced in a study of cytomegalovirus exposure and HLA in healthy donors. With 60 Vbeta and 13 Jbeta primers, the PCR was carried out. TCRdb's copy holds only in-frame clones and misses some; the assay was immunoSEQ multiplex PCR. The repertoire shows tens of thousands of clones; the top ten hold roughly an eighth. The sequenced sample consisted of PBMCs. These receptors all stem from a woman aged 55-75 years in good health and CMV-seropositive.

The J gene is TRBJ2-1, the V gene TRBV7-2; D may be TRBD2 (9 bases). This CDR3 is built from 16 residues. Germline V gene data show CDR1 as SGHTA and CDR2 as FQGNSA. Between the trimmed V and J ends, which lost 5 bases and 4 bases, there was a span of 18 bases. The chain's CDR3 is CASSQGAGGIYNEQFF. In nucleotides, the CDR3 is TGTGCCAGCAGCCAGGGGGCGGGGGGGATTTACAATGAGCAGTTCTTC. The whole variable domain, filled in from reference TRBV7-2 and TRBJ2-1, reads GAGVSQSPSNKVTEKGKDVELRCDPISGHTALYWYRQSLGQGLEFLIYFQGNSAPDKSGLPSDRFSAERTGGSVSTLTIQRTQQEDSAVYLCASSQGAGGIYNEQFFGPGTRLTVL.

The V and J genes are TRBV4-1 and TRBJ1-2; D is ambiguous. Trimming left V 4 bases short and J 1 base short, with 13 bases between. The CDR3 has 15 amino acids. Germline V CDR1 and CDR2: MGHRA, YSYEKL. CDR3 loop: CASSPSDGNNYGYTF. CDR3 DNA sequence: TGCGCCAGCAGCCCCAGCGACGGAAATAACTATGGCTACACCTTC.

This sequence joins TRBV11-2 and TRBJ2-1; 9 bases match TRBD1. CDR1 is SGHAT, CDR2 FQNNGV, per germline. The CDR3 contains 15 residues. V lost 1 base to trimming and J lost 5 bases; unmatched junction nucleotides: 3. The CDR3 region is CASSLVGTGHNEQFF. CDR3 coding DNA: TGTGCCAGCAGCTTAGTGGGGACAGGGCACAATGAGCAGTTCTTC.

The chain uses TRBV13 and TRBJ1-5; D might be TRBD1 (5 bases). Germline assignment: CDR1 PRHDT and CDR2 FYEKMQ (reference sequence). V lost 0 bases to trimming and J lost 6 bases, with 15 bases between them. The CDR3 has 16 residues. CDR3 amino acids: CASSLGLGKGVQPQHF. DNA of the CDR3: TGTGCCAGCAGCTTAGGCCTAGGGAAAGGGGTTCAGCCCCAGCATTTT.

The chain combines TRBV18 with TRBJ1-5, with 10 bases that match TRBD1. This CDR3 has 14 residues. The germline CDR1 and CDR2 sequences are KGHSH and LQKENI. The J segment lost 4 bases and the V segment lost 6 bases, leaving 3 bases of the junction unmatched. Written as DNA, the CDR3 is TGTGCCAGCTCTGCGGACAGGGGGAATCAGCCCCAGCATTTT. Protein product: CASSADRGNQPQHF.

The gene calls are TRBV5-1 and TRBJ1-2; tentatively, D is TRBD1 (5 bases). This CDR3 has 14 residues. The V gene's germline CDR1 is SGHRS and CDR2 YFSETQ. Deletions cut 4 bases from V and 3 bases from J, with 13 bases between. This CDR3 is CASSSGGTDYGYTF. The CDR3 bases are TGCGCCAGCAGCAGCGGGGGGACTGACTATGGCTACACCTTC.

The chain links TRBV15 to TRBJ1-3; D not resolved. Germline V gene data show CDR1 as LNHNV and CDR2 as YYDKDF (reference sequence). The CDR3 extends over 15 amino acids. Between the trimmed V and J ends, which lost 3 bases and 0 bases, there was a span of 9 bases. The CDR3 protein is CATSSDSSSGNTIYF. CDR3 DNA: TGTGCCACCAGCAGTGACTCAAGCTCTGGAAACACCATATATTTT.

This sequence joins TRBV7-8 and TRBJ1-4; D not resolved. The CDR3 loop spans 16 amino acids. The V end was cut by 5 bases, the J end by 5 bases, with 18 bases between. Germline V gives CDR1 SGHVS, CDR2 FQNEAQ. The CDR3 DNA sequence: TGTGCCAGCAGCCCCGTAAGCGTCAGTCAAAATGAAAAACTGTTTTTT. Translating it yields CASSPVSVSQNEKLFF.

The gene calls are TRBV5-1 and TRBJ2-6; D is ambiguous. The CDR3 has 16 amino acids. With 1 base removed from V and 1 base from J, the gap between germline ends came to 9 bases. The germline V gene encodes CDR1 SGHRS and CDR2 YFSETQ. The CDR3 nucleotides read TGCGCCAGCAGCTTGTTCGGTTATTCTGGGGCCAACGTCCTGACTTTC. Its translation: CASSLFGYSGANVLTF.

The CDR3 region has the DNA TGTGCCAGTACTCTCCTCGAGGGAGGCACTGAAGCTTTCTTT. This sequence encodes CASTLLEGGTEAFF. This sequence joins TRBV19 and TRBJ1-1, with D unclear. V lost 7 bases to trimming and J lost 4 bases, with 16 bases between them. Germline V gene data show CDR1 as LNHDA and CDR2 as SQIVND (reference sequence). CDR3 length equals 14 residues.

This sequence joins TRBV4-3 and TRBJ2-5, with D hard to call. Looked up from germline, CDR1 is LGHNA and CDR2 is YSLEER. V lost 1 base and J 4 bases, leaving 10 bases between the germline ends. The CDR3 is made up of 14 amino acids. The CDR3 loop is CASSQASYSETQYF. CDR3 sequence (DNA): TGCGCCAGCAGCCAAGCCTCCTACTCAGAGACCCAGTACTTC.

V usage is TRBV18 and J usage is TRBJ2-1; D unclear. This CDR3 is 15 amino acids long. Trimming removed 2 bases at V and 5 bases at J, with 13 bases between. The germline CDR1 and CDR2 sequences are KGHSH and LQKENI. The CDR3: CASSPSGLYDNEQFF. The CDR3 nucleotides are TGTGCCAGCTCACCATCTGGGCTGTATGACAATGAGCAGTTCTTC.

This sequence joins TRBV29-1 and TRBJ2-7; D might be TRBD2 (6 bases). This CDR3 is 14 amino acids long. Germline CDR1 reads SQVTM; CDR2 reads ANQGSEA. Trimming removed 4 bases from V and 6 bases from J, with 19 bases in between. CDR3 sequence reads: CSVAVSGEDGEQYF. The CDR3 DNA sequence: TGCAGCGTTGCCGTTTCCGGGGAGGACGGCGAGCAGTACTTC.

This chain uses TRBV11-2 with TRBJ1-1; D ambiguous. CDR1 and CDR2 (germline): SGHAT, FQNNGV. The CDR3 contains 12 residues. V was trimmed by 0 bases and J by 8 bases, leaving 7 bases between them. CDR3 residues: CASSLDGLEAFF. The CDR3 nucleotides are TGTGCCAGCAGCTTAGATGGCTTAGAAGCTTTCTTT. Drawing the rest from reference TRBV11-2 and TRBJ1-1, the complete variable domain is EAGVAQSPRYKIIEKRQSVAFWCNPISGHATLYWYQQILGQGPKLLIQFQNNGVVDDSQLPKDRFSAERLKGVDSTLKIQPAKLEDSAVYLCASSLDGLEAFFGQGTRLTVV.

This chain's CDR3 is CASRTSGSTQYF. The CDR3 nucleotides are TGTGCCAGTCGGACTAGCGGTTCGACCCAGTACTTC. V gene TRBV19 combines with J gene TRBJ2-5, with 10 nucleotides matching TRBD2. Germline V CDR1 and CDR2: LNHDA, SQIVND (reference sequence). Trimming cost V 8 bases and J 7 bases; bases outside gene matches: 4. The CDR3 spans 12 residues.

V and J are TRBV10-3 and TRBJ1-1, with TRBD1 as a possible D gene (6 bases). Germline V gene sequence: CDR1 ENHRY, CDR2 SYGVKD. V was cut by 3 bases and J by 5 bases, with 7 bases left in between. This CDR3 has 12 amino acids. The DNA of the CDR3 is TGTGCCATCAGTGAACAGGGAACTGAAGCTTTCTTT. Translating it yields CAISEQGTEAFF.

DNA of the CDR3: TGTGCCAGCAGTTTAAGCAGGGAAGAGACCCAGTACTTC. The encoded protein is CASSLSREETQYF. The V gene is TRBV28, the J gene TRBJ2-5; perhaps TRBD1 as D (5 bases). V shed 2 bases and J shed 3 bases, with 7 bases lying between them. The CDR3 loop spans 13 amino acids. Germline V gives CDR1 MDHEN, CDR2 SYDVKM. Variable domain in full (rest from reference TRBV28 and TRBJ2-5): DVKVTQSSRYLVKRTGEKVFLECVQDMDHENMFWYRQDPGLGLRLIYFSYDVKMKEKGDIPEGYSVSREKKERFSLILESASTNQTSMYLCASSLSREETQYFGPGTRLLVL.

The V gene is TRBV9, the J gene TRBJ2-7; no clear D. CDR3 length equals 13 residues. Trimming removed 0 bases from V and 6 bases from J, with 10 bases in between. The germline gives CDR1 SGDLS, CDR2 YYNGEE. The CDR3 loop is CASSVAPVREQYF. For the CDR3, the DNA is TGTGCCAGCAGCGTAGCTCCAGTCCGCGAGCAGTACTTC.